This note documents a single TCR beta chain sequence. Its antigen is currently unknown. The sample belongs to a study of resident and recirculating memory T cells in vitiligo. About the study: Each patient gave two lesional and two nonlesional epidermal shave biopsies, plus PBMCs.

Whole-study results and caveats: No unique dominant TCR clone was found in vitiligo lesions. Different lesions suggested infiltration by different T cell clones.

TCRdb's table, derived via immunoSEQ multiplex PCR, lists solely in-frame clones and lacks some. The data contain tens of thousands of clones, under 95% of them seen just once; the ten biggest clones take up about 5%. This CDR3 comprises 14 residues. The V end lost 5 bases, the J end lost 6 bases, and 16 bases lay between the germline ends. Germline loops: CDR1 SEHNR, CDR2 FQNEAQ (reference sequence). The TCR sequence derives from a male donor with vitiligo. The V and J genes are TRBV7-9 and TRBJ1-2; D possibly corresponds to TRBD1 (5 bases). Sequencing was carried out using blood. CDR3 in DNA: TGTGCCAGCAGCCCCCGCGGGGGGAGGGATGGCTACACCTTC. Translated: CASSPRGGRDGYTF.